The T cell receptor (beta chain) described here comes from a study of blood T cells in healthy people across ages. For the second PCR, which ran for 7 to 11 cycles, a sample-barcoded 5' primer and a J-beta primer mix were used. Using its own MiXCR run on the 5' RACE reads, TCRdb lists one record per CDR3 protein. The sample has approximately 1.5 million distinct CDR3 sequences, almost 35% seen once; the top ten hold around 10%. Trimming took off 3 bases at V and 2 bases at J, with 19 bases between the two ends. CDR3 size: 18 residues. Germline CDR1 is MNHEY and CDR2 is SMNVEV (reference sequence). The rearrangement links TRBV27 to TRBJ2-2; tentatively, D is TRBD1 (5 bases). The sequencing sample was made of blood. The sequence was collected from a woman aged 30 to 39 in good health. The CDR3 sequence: CASSFWARAGLNTGELFF. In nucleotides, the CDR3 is TGTGCCAGCAGTTTTTGGGCTAGGGCAGGGCTCAACACCGGGGAGCTGTTTTTT.